This T cell receptor (beta chain) was identified in a study of T cell repertoires in cytomegalovirus infection. Study details: Shared public TCR beta signatures pointed to both CMV infection and a matching HLA type. Overall study findings and caveats: CMV-specific TCR beta clonotypes restricted by HLA-C were the ones dominating the ex vivo response.

This clonotype was found many times. Its antigen remains unknown. The CDR3 runs 13 residues. Germline V gives CDR1 SGHTA, CDR2 FQGNSA. V lost 4 bases and J 5 bases, leaving 12 bases between the germline ends. From the reads, TCRdb called clonotypes with MiXCR, one entry per CDR3 protein. The data show roughly 200,000 distinct CDR3 sequences, about 18% seen once. The gene calls are TRBV7-2 and TRBJ2-7; D is undetermined. This clonotype originated in a human donor in good health (CMV status not recorded). Some clones in this sample may be carry-over from other donors' samples. Sequencing input: CD8+ T cells from PBMCs. The CDR3 reads CASSYGWRNEQYF. Here the CDR3 DNA reads TGTGCCAGCAGCTACGGGTGGAGAAACGAGCAGTACTTC.